A single sample gave rise to the 8 T cell receptor beta chains below, sequenced in a study of CD8 T cells in Susac syndrome. It was with random hexamers that 0.5 to 1 ug RNA was reverse transcribed. MiXCR, run by TCRdb on the immunoSEQ multiplex PCR reads, gives a single entry per CDR3 protein. The data hold about 300,000 distinct CDR3 sequences, with 70% to 90% observed a single time. Input material: CD8+ T cells from PBMCs. These receptors all stem from a human donor with multiple sclerosis.

The chain links TRBV20-1 to TRBJ2-3; D could derive from TRBD1 or TRBD2 (5 bases each). The germline V gene has CDR1 DFQATT and CDR2 SNEGSKA (reference sequence). V was clipped by 5 bases and J by 7 bases, with 25 bases between them. The CDR3 is 16 residues long. CDR3 nucleotide sequence: TGCAGTGCTCCGGAGGCCTTAGGGGTTCGTGCGAATACGCAGTATTTT. It encodes CSAPEALGVRANTQYF.

This chain uses TRBV19 with TRBJ2-1; D remains ambiguous. There are 14 residues in the CDR3. The ends were cut back, 2 bases at V and 6 bases at J, with 11 bases in the middle. Per germline, CDR1 LNHDA and CDR2 SQIVND (reference sequence). This chain's CDR3 is CASSIFSPPNEQFF. CDR3 in DNA: TGTGCCAGTAGTATATTCAGTCCGCCCAATGAGCAGTTCTTC.

CDR3 sequence: CSVPYVGTYNEQFF. As DNA, the CDR3 is TGCAGCGTCCCCTATGTGGGGACCTACAATGAGCAGTTCTTC. V usage is TRBV29-1 and J usage is TRBJ2-1; the D is unclear. CDR3 length equals 14 residues. Germline V gene data show CDR1 as SQVTM and CDR2 as ANQGSEA. Trimming took off 6 bases at V and 2 bases at J, with 14 bases between the two ends.

J is TRBJ2-2 and V is TRBV2; TRBD1 is a possible D gene (7 bases). V lost 4 bases and J lost 5, with 20 bases in between. The germline CDR1 and CDR2 sequences are SNHLY and FYNNEI. The CDR3 is made up of 17 amino acids. The CDR3 is CASSGGGRGAGTGELFF. The CDR3 DNA follows: TGTGCCAGCAGTGGAGGGGGCAGGGGGGCGGGTACCGGGGAGCTGTTTTTT.

J is TRBJ2-7 and V is TRBV27, with D possibly being TRBD2 (5 bases). This CDR3 spans 13 amino acids. The V gene lost 6 bases and the J gene lost 7 bases, with 16 bases spanning the gap. The germline V gene encodes CDR1 MNHEY and CDR2 SMNVEV (reference sequence). CDR3 loop: CASSPAPPGEQYF. The CDR3 bases are TGTGCCAGCAGCCCGGCCCCGCCGGGGGAGCAGTACTTC.

The chain links TRBV11-2 to TRBJ1-5; D remains ambiguous. The CDR3 covers 17 residues. V was clipped by 0 bases and J by 4 bases, with 16 bases between them. CDR1 is SGHAT, CDR2 FQNNGV, per germline. The CDR3 sequence: CASSLEERYSDNQPQHF. The DNA of the CDR3 is TGTGCCAGCAGCTTAGAGGAAAGGTACAGCGATAATCAGCCCCAGCATTTT.

CDR3: CASRISGLYNEQFF. CDR3 in DNA: TGTGCCAGCAGGATATCGGGACTTTACAATGAGCAGTTCTTC. The genes are TRBV27 and TRBJ2-1, with a weak D call TRBD2 (6 bases). The length of the CDR3 is 14 residues. CDR1 is MNHEY and CDR2 is SMNVEV in the germline V gene (reference sequence). The V and J ends lost 6 bases and 4 bases respectively, with 13 bases between them.

The CDR3 DNA reads as TGTGCCAGCTCACCGAGTAAGACTAGCGGAGATCAAGAGACCCAGTACTTC. This sequence encodes CASSPSKTSGDQETQYF. The chain combines TRBV18 with TRBJ2-5; 9 positions match TRBD2. Germline V lookup: CDR1 KGHSH, CDR2 LQKENI. The CDR3 is 17 residues long. After removal of 3 bases from V and 2 bases from J, the junction contained 10 bases not matched to a gene.